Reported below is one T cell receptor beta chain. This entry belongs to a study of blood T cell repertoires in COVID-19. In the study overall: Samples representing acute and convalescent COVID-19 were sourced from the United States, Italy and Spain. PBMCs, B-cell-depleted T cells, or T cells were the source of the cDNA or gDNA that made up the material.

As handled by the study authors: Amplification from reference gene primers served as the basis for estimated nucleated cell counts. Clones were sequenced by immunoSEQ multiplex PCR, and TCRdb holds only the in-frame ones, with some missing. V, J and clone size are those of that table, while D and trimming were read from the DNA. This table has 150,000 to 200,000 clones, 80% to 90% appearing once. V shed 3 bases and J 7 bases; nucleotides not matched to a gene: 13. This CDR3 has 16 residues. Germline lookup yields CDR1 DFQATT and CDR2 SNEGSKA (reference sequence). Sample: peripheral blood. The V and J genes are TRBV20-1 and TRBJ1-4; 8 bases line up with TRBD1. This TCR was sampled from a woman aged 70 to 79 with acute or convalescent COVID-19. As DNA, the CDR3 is TGCAGTGCTAGTCCACTGGACAGGGAGAGGCGTGAAAAACTGTTTTTT. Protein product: CSASPLDRERREKLFF.